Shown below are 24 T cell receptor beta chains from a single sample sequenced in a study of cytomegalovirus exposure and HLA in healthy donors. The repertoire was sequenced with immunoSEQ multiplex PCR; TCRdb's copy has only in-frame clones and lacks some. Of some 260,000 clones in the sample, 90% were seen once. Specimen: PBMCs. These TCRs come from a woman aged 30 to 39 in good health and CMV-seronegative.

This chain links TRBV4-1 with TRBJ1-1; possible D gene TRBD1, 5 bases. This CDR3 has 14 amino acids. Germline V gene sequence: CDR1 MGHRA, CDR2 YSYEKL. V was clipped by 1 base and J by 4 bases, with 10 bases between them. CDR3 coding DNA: TGCGCCAGCAGCCAAGTTGGGGGGTTCACTGAAGCTTTCTTT. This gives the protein CASSQVGGFTEAFF.

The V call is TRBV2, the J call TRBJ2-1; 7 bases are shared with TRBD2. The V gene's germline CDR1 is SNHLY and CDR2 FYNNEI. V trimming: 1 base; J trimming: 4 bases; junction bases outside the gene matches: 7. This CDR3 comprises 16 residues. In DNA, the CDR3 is TGTGCCAGCAGTGAAGTCCGCAGCGGGACTTACAATGAGCAGTTCTTC. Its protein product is CASSEVRSGTYNEQFF.

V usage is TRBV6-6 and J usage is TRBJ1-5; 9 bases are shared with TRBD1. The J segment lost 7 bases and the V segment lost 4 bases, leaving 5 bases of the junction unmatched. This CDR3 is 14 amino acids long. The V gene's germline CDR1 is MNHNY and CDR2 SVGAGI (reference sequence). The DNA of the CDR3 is TGTGCCAGCAGTTTAACAGGGGGCGGGCAGCCCCAGCATTTT. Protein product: CASSLTGGGQPQHF.

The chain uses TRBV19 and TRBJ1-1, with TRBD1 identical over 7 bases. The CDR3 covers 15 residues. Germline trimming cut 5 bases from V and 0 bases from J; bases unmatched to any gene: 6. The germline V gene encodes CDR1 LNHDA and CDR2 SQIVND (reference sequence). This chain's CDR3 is CASSPRQGLNTEAFF. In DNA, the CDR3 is TGTGCCAGTAGTCCCAGACAGGGCTTGAACACTGAAGCTTTCTTT.

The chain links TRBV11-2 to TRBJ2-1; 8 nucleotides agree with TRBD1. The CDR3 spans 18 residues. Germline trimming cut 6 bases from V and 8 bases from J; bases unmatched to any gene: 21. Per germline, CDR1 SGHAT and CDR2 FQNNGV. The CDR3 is CASRAYRRTGSSFDEQFF. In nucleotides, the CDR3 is TGTGCCAGCAGGGCATACCGTAGGACAGGGTCGAGTTTCGATGAGCAGTTCTTC.

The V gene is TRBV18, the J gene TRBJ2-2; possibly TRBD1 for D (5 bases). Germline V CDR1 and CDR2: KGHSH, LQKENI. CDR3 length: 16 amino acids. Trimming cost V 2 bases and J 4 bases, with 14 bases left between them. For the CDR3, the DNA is TGTGCCAGCTCACCATACGATGGGGCGATCACCGGGGAGCTGTTTTTT. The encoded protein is CASSPYDGAITGELFF.

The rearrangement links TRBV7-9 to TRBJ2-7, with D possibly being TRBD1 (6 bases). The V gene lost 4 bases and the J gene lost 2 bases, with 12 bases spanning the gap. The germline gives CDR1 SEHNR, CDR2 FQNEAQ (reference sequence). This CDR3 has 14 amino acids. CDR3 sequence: CASSSRQDTYEQYF. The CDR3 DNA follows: TGTGCCAGCAGCTCTCGACAGGATACCTACGAGCAGTACTTC.

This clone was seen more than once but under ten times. The CDR3 loop reads CASSQGGVGETQYF. The CDR3 nucleotides read TGTGCCAGCAGCCAAGGGGGAGTAGGAGAGACCCAGTACTTC. The chain combines TRBV4-2 with TRBJ2-5; D is perhaps TRBD2 (5 bases). CDR3 length: 14 amino acids. Germline V gene sequence: CDR1 LGHNA, CDR2 YNFKEQ. Trimming stripped 1 base from V and 4 bases from J, with 10 bases between.

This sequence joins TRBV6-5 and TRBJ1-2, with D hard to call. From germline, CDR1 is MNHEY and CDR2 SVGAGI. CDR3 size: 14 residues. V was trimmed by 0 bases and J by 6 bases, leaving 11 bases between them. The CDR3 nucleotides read TGTGCCAGCAGTTACTCGGTTAGGGTTGATGGCTACACCTTC. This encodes CASSYSVRVDGYTF.

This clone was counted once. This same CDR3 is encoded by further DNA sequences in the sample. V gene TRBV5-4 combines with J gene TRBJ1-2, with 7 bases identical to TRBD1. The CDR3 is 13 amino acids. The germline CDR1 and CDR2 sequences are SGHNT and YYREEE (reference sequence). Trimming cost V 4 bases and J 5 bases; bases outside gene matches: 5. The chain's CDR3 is CASSPRDSYGYTF. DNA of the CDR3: TGTGCCAGCAGCCCCCGGGACAGTTATGGCTACACCTTC.

CDR3 nucleotide sequence: TGCGCCAGCAGCACAGGGACTAGCGGGATTACGTTCACAGATACGCAGTATTTT. This encodes CASSTGTSGITFTDTQYF. The chain carries TRBV5-1 and TRBJ2-3; 13 bases are a match to TRBD2. There are 18 residues in the CDR3. With V trimmed by 4 bases and J by 2 bases, 10 bases remained unmatched. Germline V gene sequence: CDR1 SGHRS, CDR2 YFSETQ.

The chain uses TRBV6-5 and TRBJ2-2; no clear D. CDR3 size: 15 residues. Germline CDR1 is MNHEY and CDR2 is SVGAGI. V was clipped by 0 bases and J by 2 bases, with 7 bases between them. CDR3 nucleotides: TGTGCCAGCAGTTACTCTCGACTCAACACCGGGGAGCTGTTTTTT. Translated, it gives CASSYSRLNTGELFF.

This CDR3 reads CASSLQVGEQYF. CDR3 bases: TGTGCCAGCTCCCTACAGGTCGGCGAGCAGTACTTC. This chain links TRBV18 with TRBJ2-7; the D gene is possibly TRBD1 (5 bases). This CDR3 spans 12 amino acids. Germline V lookup: CDR1 KGHSH, CDR2 LQKENI. Trimming left V 6 bases short and J 6 bases short, with 12 bases between.

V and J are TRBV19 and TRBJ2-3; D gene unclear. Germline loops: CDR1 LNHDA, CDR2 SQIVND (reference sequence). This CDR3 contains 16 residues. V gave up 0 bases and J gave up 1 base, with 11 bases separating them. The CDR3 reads CASSIDQGHGTDTQYF. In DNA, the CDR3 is TGTGCCAGTAGTATAGATCAAGGGCACGGCACAGATACGCAGTATTTT.

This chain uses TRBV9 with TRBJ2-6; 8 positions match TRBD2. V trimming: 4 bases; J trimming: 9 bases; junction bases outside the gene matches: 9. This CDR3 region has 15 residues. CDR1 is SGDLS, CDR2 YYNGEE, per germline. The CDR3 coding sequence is TGTGCCAGCAGCCTATCGGGGGGGATGGTCAACGTCCTGACTTTC. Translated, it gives CASSLSGGMVNVLTF.

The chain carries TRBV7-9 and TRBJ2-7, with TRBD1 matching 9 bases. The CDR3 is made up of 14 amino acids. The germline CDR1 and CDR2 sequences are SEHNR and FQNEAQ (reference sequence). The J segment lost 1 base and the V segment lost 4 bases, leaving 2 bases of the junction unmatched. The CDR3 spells CASSWDRESYEQYF. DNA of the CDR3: TGTGCCAGCAGCTGGGACAGGGAGTCCTACGAGCAGTACTTC. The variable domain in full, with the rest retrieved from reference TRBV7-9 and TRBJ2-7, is DTGVSQNPRHKITKRGQNVTFRCDPISEHNRLYWYRQTLGQGPEFLTYFQNEAQLEKSRLLSDRFSAERPKGSFSTLEIQRTEQGDSAMYLCASSWDRESYEQYFGPGTRLTVT.

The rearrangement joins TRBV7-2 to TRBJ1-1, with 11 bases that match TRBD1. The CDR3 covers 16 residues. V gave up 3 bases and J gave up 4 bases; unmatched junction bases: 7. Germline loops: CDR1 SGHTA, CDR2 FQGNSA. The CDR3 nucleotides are TGTGCCAGCAGCTTCCGGACAGGGGGCGCGAGCACTGAAGCTTTCTTT. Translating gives CASSFRTGGASTEAFF.

The CDR3: CASSLGPTKGSGANVLTF. In DNA form, the CDR3 reads TGTGCCAGCAGCTTAGGCCCTACTAAGGGGTCTGGGGCCAACGTCCTGACTTTC. The gene calls are TRBV7-3 and TRBJ2-6; possibly TRBD1 for D (5 bases). V was cut by 2 bases and J by 1 base, with 15 bases left in between. The CDR3 contains 18 residues. Germline values: CDR1 SGHTA, CDR2 FQGTGA. The full variable domain, in which reference TRBV7-3 and TRBJ2-6 provide the parts outside the CDR3, is GAGVSQTPSNKVTEKGKYVELRCDPISGHTALYWYRQSLGQGPEFLIYFQGTGAADDSGLPNDRFFAVRPEGSVSTLKIQRTERGDSAVYLCASSLGPTKGSGANVLTFGAGSRLTVL.

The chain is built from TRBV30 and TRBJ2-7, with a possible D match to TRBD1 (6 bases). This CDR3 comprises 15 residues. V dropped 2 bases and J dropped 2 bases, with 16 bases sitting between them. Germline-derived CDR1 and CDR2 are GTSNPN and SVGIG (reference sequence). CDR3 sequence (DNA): TGTGCCTGGAGTCCCCGTCACAGGGAAACCTACGAGCAGTACTTC. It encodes CAWSPRHRETYEQYF.

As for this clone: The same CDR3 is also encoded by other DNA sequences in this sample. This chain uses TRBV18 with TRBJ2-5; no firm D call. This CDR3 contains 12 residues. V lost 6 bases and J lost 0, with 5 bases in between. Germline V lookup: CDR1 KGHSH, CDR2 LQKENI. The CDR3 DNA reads TGTGCCAGCTCTCCGTACCAAGAGACCCAGTACTTC. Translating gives CASSPYQETQYF.

In DNA, the CDR3 is TGTGCCAGCTCACGACCTAGCGGGAGCTCCTACGAGCAGTACTTC. Translation: CASSRPSGSSYEQYF. The chain couples TRBV18 to TRBJ2-7; 10 nucleotides agree with TRBD2. The CDR3 is 15 amino acids. Unmatched junction bases numbered 3, after V lost 4 bases and J lost 0 bases. The germline gives CDR1 KGHSH, CDR2 LQKENI.

CDR3: CSVGSSRDGLGLNIQYF. The CDR3 bases are TGCAGCGTTGGCTCCTCTCGGGATGGCTTGGGGTTAAACATTCAGTACTTC. The rearrangement uses TRBV29-1 and TRBJ2-4, with D perhaps TRBD2 (5 bases). Germline V gives CDR1 SQVTM, CDR2 ANQGSEA. The CDR3 runs to 17 residues. Trimming removed 4 bases at V and 6 bases at J, with 25 bases between.

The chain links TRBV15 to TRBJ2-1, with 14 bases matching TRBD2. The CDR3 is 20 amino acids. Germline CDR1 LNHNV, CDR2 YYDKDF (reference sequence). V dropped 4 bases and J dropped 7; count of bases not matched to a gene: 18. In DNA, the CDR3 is TGTGCCACCAGCAAAGGGGACCTGCCCAAGACTAGCGGGAGGGGGAATGAGCAGTTCTTC. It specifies CATSKGDLPKTSGRGNEQFF. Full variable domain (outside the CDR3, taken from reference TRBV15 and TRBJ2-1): DAMVIQNPRYQVTQFGKPVTLSCSQTLNHNVMYWYQQKSSQAPKLLFHYYDKDFNNEADTPDNFQSRRPNTSFCFLDIRSPGLGDTAMYLCATSKGDLPKTSGRGNEQFFGPGTRLTVL.

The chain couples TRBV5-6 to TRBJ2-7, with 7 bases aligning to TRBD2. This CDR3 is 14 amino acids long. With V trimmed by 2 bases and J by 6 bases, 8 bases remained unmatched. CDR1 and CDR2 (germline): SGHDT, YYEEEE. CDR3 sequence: CASSFGDYNGEQYF. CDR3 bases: TGTGCCAGCAGCTTCGGGGACTACAATGGCGAGCAGTACTTC.